Shown below are 17 T cell receptor beta chains from a single sample sequenced in a study of preoperative IRX-2 immunotherapy in early breast cancer. Documented treatment: preoperative locoregional IRX-2 cytokine immunotherapy. Using immunoSEQ multiplex PCR, the repertoire was profiled, and TCRdb retains in-frame clones only, with some absent. The sample lists around 29,000 clones, about 79% occurring once. Sampling took place from a patient treated with IRX-2 immunotherapy. All receptors come from a human donor with breast cancer.

The V and J genes are TRBV6-8 and TRBJ2-7; D not certain. The CDR3 loop spans 13 amino acids. Germline V CDR1 and CDR2: MNHGY, SAAAGT. With 8 bases removed from V and 2 bases from J, the gap between germline ends came to 13 bases. The CDR3 sequence: CASRLDPTYEQYF. The CDR3 region has the DNA TGTGCCAGCCGGCTAGATCCAACCTACGAGCAGTACTTC.

V usage is TRBV6-8 and J usage is TRBJ2-7; D remains ambiguous. Trimming pared 2 bases from V and 4 bases from J, leaving 9 bases between. The CDR3 runs 13 residues. Germline V lookup: CDR1 MNHGY, CDR2 SAAAGT. As DNA, the CDR3 is TGTGCCAGCAGTTACCCAGAGACTTACGAGCAGTACTTC. It encodes CASSYPETYEQYF.

The V and J genes are TRBV28 and TRBJ1-1; a possible D gene is TRBD1 (5 bases). Germline-derived CDR1 and CDR2 are MDHEN and SYDVKM. V lost 4 bases and J lost 5, with 20 bases in between. CDR3 length equals 16 residues. CDR3 in amino acids: CASSWVGAGRGTEAFF. CDR3 coding DNA: TGTGCCAGCAGTTGGGTCGGGGCAGGGCGTGGGACTGAAGCTTTCTTT.

The chain combines TRBV12-5 with TRBJ2-3; 9 bases map to TRBD1. The CDR3 is 14 residues long. Germline V gene lookup returns CDR1 LGHNT and CDR2 FRNRAP. CDR3 coding DNA: TGTGCCAGCATGGGACAGGGAATCACAGATACGCAGTATTTT. It is translated as CASMGQGITDTQYF.

This clone was recorded once. The chain carries TRBV7-1 and TRBJ1-2, with D hard to call. TRBV7-1 is assigned to the ORF class and has an uncertain function. The CDR3 is 13 amino acids. V was pared by 4 bases and J by 8 bases, with 14 bases between. CDR3 nucleotides: TGTGCCAGCAGCTTAGTAGAAGGGAACGGCTACACCTTC. It specifies CASSLVEGNGYTF.

This sequence joins TRBV12-5 and TRBJ1-1; 9 positions agree with TRBD1. There are 14 residues in the CDR3. Germline values: CDR1 LGHNT, CDR2 FRNRAP. J gave up 5 bases and V 6 bases, and 7 bases lay outside the gene matches. CDR3: CASGTDRGGTEAFF. The CDR3 bases are TGTGCTAGTGGCACGGACAGGGGAGGGACTGAAGCTTTCTTT.

This chain links TRBV11-3 with TRBJ1-3; D unresolved. CDR3 length: 17 residues. Germline V gives CDR1 SGHNT, CDR2 YENEEA. Trimming left V 1 base short and J 0 bases short, with 13 bases between. DNA of the CDR3: TGTGCCAGCAGCTTAGTGGGCTCTCCTTCCTCTGGAAACACCATATATTTT. Its translation is CASSLVGSPSSGNTIYF. Complete variable domain (other parts from reference TRBV11-3 and TRBJ1-3): EAGVVQSPRYKIIEKKQPVAFWCNPISGHNTLYWYLQNLGQGPELLIRYENEEAVDDSQLPKDRFSAERLKGVDSTLKIQPAELGDSAVYLCASSLVGSPSSGNTIYFGEGSWLTVV.

The chain joins TRBV25-1 to TRBJ1-1; D remains ambiguous. CDR3 size: 13 residues. V was shortened by 3 bases and J by 2 bases, with 7 bases between the two germline ends. Germline lookup yields CDR1 MGHDK and CDR2 SYGVNS. CDR3 in amino acids: CASSEVGNTEAFF. CDR3 coding DNA: TGTGCCAGCAGTGAGGTGGGAAACACTGAAGCTTTCTTT.

As to this clone: Other DNA sequences of this sample code for an identical CDR3. The rearrangement links TRBV18 to TRBJ2-5, with 7 bases matching TRBD1. Germline CDR1 and CDR2: KGHSH and LQKENI. V lost 3 bases to trimming and J lost 2 bases; unmatched junction nucleotides: 0. This CDR3 comprises 13 residues. This chain's CDR3 is CASSPGQQETQYF. The CDR3 nucleotides are TGTGCCAGCTCACCGGGACAGCAAGAGACCCAGTACTTC.

The chain couples TRBV11-3 to TRBJ2-7, with 8 bases that match TRBD2. J gave up 6 bases and V 4 bases, and 11 bases lay outside the gene matches. This CDR3 has 15 amino acids. Germline V gene data show CDR1 as SGHNT and CDR2 as YENEEA. The CDR3 sequence: CASSSTGRVSGEQYF. CDR3 DNA sequence: TGTGCCAGCAGCTCGACCGGGAGGGTATCGGGCGAGCAGTACTTC.

The rearrangement joins TRBV9 to TRBJ2-3; 8 positions match TRBD2. This CDR3 is built from 15 residues. Germline-derived CDR1 and CDR2 are SGDLS and YYNGEE. The CDR3 here is CATALGSREADTQYF. The CDR3 region has the DNA TGTGCTACAGCCCTAGGGTCGCGGGAGGCAGATACGCAGTATTTT.

This chain uses TRBV15 with TRBJ1-1; D is unresolved. V lost 0 bases to trimming and J lost 11 bases, with 16 bases between them. CDR3 length equals 14 residues. From germline, CDR1 is LNHNV and CDR2 YYDKDF (reference sequence). CDR3 nucleotide sequence: TGTGCCACCAGCAGAGACAGAGAAGAATTGGGGGCTTTCTTT. Protein product: CATSRDREELGAFF.

For this clone: One end of the junction does not line up with germline, which may come from a read error. The chain recombines TRBV11-1 with TRBJ1-1; 7 bases fit TRBD1. CDR1 is SGHAT, CDR2 FQDESV, per germline (reference sequence). This CDR3 spans 16 amino acids. DNA of the CDR3: TGTGCCAGCAGGCTAACGGTAGGGGGCCAGAACACTGAAGTTTTCTTT. It encodes CASRLTVGGQNTEVFF. The full variable domain, in which reference TRBV11-1 and TRBJ1-1 provide the parts outside the CDR3, is EAEVAQSPRYKITEKSQAVAFWCDPISGHATLYWYRQILGQGPELLVQFQDESVVDDSQLPKDRFSAERLKGVDSTLKIQPAELGDSAMYLCASRLTVGGQNTEVFFGQGTRLTVV.

The chain recombines TRBV15 with TRBJ1-4, with D possibly TRBD1 on 5 matching bases. V lost 5 bases and J 8 bases, leaving 15 bases between the germline ends. Germline CDR1 and CDR2: LNHNV and YYDKDF (reference sequence). The CDR3 length is 14 residues. This CDR3 reads CATSDGGIWEKLFF. The CDR3 nucleotides are TGTGCCACCAGCGACGGGGGGATTTGGGAAAAACTGTTTTTT.

The rearrangement joins TRBV6-8 to TRBJ2-3, with D unresolved. Trimming removed 10 bases at V and 0 bases at J, with 11 bases between. CDR3 length: 13 amino acids. Germline CDR1 is MNHGY and CDR2 is SAAAGT. The CDR3: CATREASTDTQYF. The CDR3 nucleotides are TGTGCCACAAGAGAGGCTAGCACAGATACGCAGTATTTT.

CDR3 sequence (DNA): TGTGCCAGCAGCTTGCTACCCCACCCCGGACAGGGGGGGAGGGAAGCTTTCTTT. Its protein is CASSLLPHPGQGGREAFF. The chain combines TRBV11-3 with TRBJ1-1; 10 nucleotides align to TRBD1. The CDR3 is made up of 18 amino acids. CDR1 and CDR2 (germline): SGHNT, YENEEA. Trimming cost V 3 bases and J 8 bases; bases outside gene matches: 18. The full variable domain, completed using reference TRBV11-3 and TRBJ1-1, is EAGVVQSPRYKIIEKKQPVAFWCNPISGHNTLYWYLQNLGQGPELLIRYENEEAVDDSQLPKDRFSAERLKGVDSTLKIQPAELGDSAVYLCASSLLPHPGQGGREAFFGQGTRLTVV.

The chain carries TRBV11-3 and TRBJ1-4; 10 nucleotides line up with TRBD1. Germline lookup yields CDR1 SGHNT and CDR2 YENEEA. With 2 bases clipped from V and 8 bases from J, the junction kept 5 bases outside the gene matches. This CDR3 is 15 amino acids long. The CDR3 bases are TGTGCCAGCAGCTTATATCCGGACAGGGGGGAAAAACTGTTTTTT. Protein sequence: CASSLYPDRGEKLFF.